A single sample is the source of the 14 T cell receptor beta chains below, sequenced in a study of T-cell memory formation after mild COVID-19. TCRdb analysed the 5' RACE reads with MiXCR anew, one entry per CDR3 protein. The table has 110,000 to 150,000 distinct CDR3 sequences, 20% to 25% seen once. Sequencing was done on a sample of PBMCs or a T cell subset sorted from them (not recorded which). These receptors all come from an adult woman who had mild COVID-19 (a few samples of this study predate the infection). Cell type and time point are not known.

This clonotype showed up just a few times. The chain joins TRBV6-6 to TRBJ1-5; TRBD1 aligns across 8 bases. V trimming: 6 bases; J trimming: 9 bases; junction bases outside the gene matches: 10. This CDR3 comprises 14 residues. CDR1 is MNHNY and CDR2 is SVGAGI in the germline V gene (reference sequence). CDR3 DNA: TGTGCCAGCAGCACCGGACAGGGCCGCGGGCCCCAGCATTTT. This translates into CASSTGQGRGPQHF.

This clonotype was found a few times. The V gene is TRBV5-1, the J gene TRBJ1-1; D is perhaps TRBD1 (5 bases). The V gene lost 0 bases and the J gene lost 4 bases, with 10 bases spanning the gap. This CDR3 is built from 14 residues. Germline values: CDR1 SGHRS, CDR2 YFSETQ. Here the CDR3 reads CASSLESGGTEAFF. CDR3 nucleotides: TGCGCCAGCAGCTTGGAAAGTGGGGGCACTGAAGCTTTCTTT. The entire variable domain, with the rest obtained from reference TRBV5-1 and TRBJ1-1, is as follows: KAGVTQTPRYLIKTRGQQVTLSCSPISGHRSVSWYQQTPGQGLQFLFEYFSETQRNKGNFPGRFSGRQFSNSRSEMNVSTLELGDSALYLCASSLESGGTEAFFGQGTRLTVV.

The chain employs TRBV24-1 and TRBJ1-1, with 7 positions matching TRBD1. The CDR3 has 16 residues. Germline CDR1 KGHDR, CDR2 SFDVKD. With V trimmed by 3 bases and J by 4 bases, 10 bases remained unmatched. This CDR3 reads CATSDDPNRGGTEAFF. Written as DNA, the CDR3 is TGTGCCACCAGTGATGACCCTAACAGGGGAGGCACTGAAGCTTTCTTT.

This clonotype turned up a few times. V is TRBV11-2 and J is TRBJ2-7; D is perhaps TRBD2 (5 bases). V was pared by 4 bases and J by 3 bases, with 10 bases between. This CDR3 comprises 13 residues. Germline-derived CDR1 and CDR2 are SGHAT and FQNNGV. The CDR3 is CASSSGVVYEQYF. The CDR3 DNA is TGTGCCAGCAGCTCCGGGGTCGTCTACGAGCAGTACTTC.

In this sample, this clonotype turned up a few times. V and J are TRBV30 and TRBJ2-7; 8 positions match TRBD1. The junction had 9 bases not matched to a gene; V was cut back by 3 bases and J by 5 bases. The CDR3 extends over 14 amino acids. The V gene's germline CDR1 is GTSNPN and CDR2 SVGIG (reference sequence). CDR3 region: CAWRQTGGMDEQYF. CDR3 DNA sequence: TGTGCCTGGAGGCAAACAGGGGGGATGGACGAGCAGTACTTC.

This clonotype was counted between two and nine times. This chain uses TRBV7-9 with TRBJ1-1; 7 bases match TRBD1. The V gene end was trimmed by 5 bases and the J gene end by 5 bases; junction bases not matched to a gene: 11. In germline, CDR1 is SEHNR, CDR2 FQNEAQ (reference sequence). The CDR3 is made up of 15 amino acids. The CDR3 DNA follows: TGTGCCAGCAGCCAGGTCGGGACAGCCGCTACTGAAGCTTTCTTT. Translating it yields CASSQVGTAATEAFF.

The chain employs TRBV3-1 and TRBJ2-7; D not certain. V was pared by 1 base and J by 2 bases, with 9 bases between. Germline-derived CDR1 and CDR2 are LGHDT and YNNKEL (reference sequence). There are 14 residues in the CDR3. The CDR3 is CASSQVLVPYEQYF. The CDR3 DNA reads TGTGCCAGCAGCCAAGTGCTAGTTCCCTACGAGCAGTACTTC.

This clonotype was detected ten times or more. V is TRBV7-9 and J is TRBJ2-3; no definite D call. Germline V gene data show CDR1 as SEHNR and CDR2 as FQNEAQ (reference sequence). The V and J ends lost 5 bases and 2 bases respectively, with 11 bases between them. There are 14 residues in the CDR3. The CDR3 nucleotides read TGTGCCAGCAGCCAGTGGACGACCACAGATACGCAGTATTTT. This sequence encodes CASSQWTTTDTQYF.

This clonotype was seen a handful of times. The chain combines TRBV2 with TRBJ1-2; 11 bases line up with TRBD1. The CDR3 totals 14 residues. The V segment lost 4 bases and the J segment 8 bases; nucleotides outside the gene matches: 6. Germline assignment: CDR1 SNHLY and CDR2 FYNNEI. CDR3 sequence reads: CASSGTGGAGGYTF. CDR3 DNA: TGTGCCAGCAGTGGGACAGGGGGCGCAGGGGGCTACACCTTC.

The CDR3 DNA sequence: TGTGCTAGTGGTTTTCTCTCGGGACGGAGCACAGATACGCAGTATTTT. Amino acid sequence: CASGFLSGRSTDTQYF. The V and J genes are TRBV12-5 and TRBJ2-3, with D tentatively TRBD1 or TRBD2 (5 bases each). Germline CDR1 LGHNT, CDR2 FRNRAP. This CDR3 spans 16 amino acids. Trimming left V 3 bases short and J 0 bases short, with 13 bases between.

V usage is TRBV12-3 or TRBV12-4 and J usage is TRBJ1-1, with unresolved D. The V and J ends lost 4 bases and 4 bases respectively, with 16 bases between them. The CDR3 consists of 15 residues. The CDR3 loop is CASSSGGLSGTEAFF. As DNA, the CDR3 is TGTGCCAGCAGTTCTGGAGGCCTAAGTGGCACTGAAGCTTTCTTT.

The rearrangement links TRBV18 to TRBJ1-1, with 8 bases aligning to TRBD1. CDR1 is KGHSH and CDR2 is LQKENI in the germline V gene. The CDR3 is made up of 16 amino acids. V shed 3 bases and J 0 bases; nucleotides not matched to a gene: 6. This CDR3 is CASSPGTGGMNTEAFF. CDR3 DNA: TGTGCCAGCTCACCCGGGACAGGCGGGATGAACACTGAAGCTTTCTTT.

CDR3 protein: CASSLGLRLDTQYF. CDR3 sequence (DNA): TGTGCCAGCAGCTTAGGTCTGAGGCTAGATACGCAGTATTTT. This chain uses TRBV7-9 with TRBJ2-3; unclear D gene. Germline lookup yields CDR1 SEHNR and CDR2 FQNEAQ (reference sequence). Trimming shortened V by 1 base and J by 5 bases, and 10 bases separated the two germline ends. The CDR3 covers 14 residues.

This clonotype was counted a few times. The chain employs TRBV5-1 and TRBJ2-3; TRBD1 might be the D (5 bases). Germline V CDR1 and CDR2: SGHRS, YFSETQ. The CDR3 covers 15 residues. V was clipped by 1 base and J by 4 bases, with 13 bases between them. Written as DNA, the CDR3 is TGCGCCAGCAGCTTGAATTCGGCAGGGCCAGATACGCAGTATTTT. Translation gives CASSLNSAGPDTQYF.